The 17 T cell receptor beta chains in this list originate from one sample, sequenced in a study of shared clonotypes between healthy human individuals (dated by TCRdb to 2020 to 2022). The library was prepared using the immunoSEQ multiplex PCR assay. TCRdb mirrors the immuneACCESS table, restricted to in-frame sequences. Some clones are absent from its copies; in checked studies, under half trace to an unresolved V gene, and the reason for the others is unknown. The sample table shows 2 million to 2.5 million clones, and 95% are seen once. Roughly 0.13% of the sample is held by the ten biggest clonotypes. The sequenced sample consisted of naive CD4+ T cells sorted from blood. The cell subset or site label for this specimen denotes: CD45RA+ positively selected. The receptors were sampled from a man between 18 and 29 years old in good health.

The gene calls are TRBV2 and TRBJ1-5, with 7 positions matching TRBD1. The CDR3 is 14 amino acids. V was pared by 5 bases and J by 7 bases, with 8 bases of the junction left unmatched. The germline gives CDR1 SNHLY, CDR2 FYNNEI. The CDR3 region is CASSKDRDGQPQHF. The CDR3 DNA follows: TGTGCCAGCAGTAAAGACAGGGATGGGCAGCCCCAGCATTTT. The complete variable domain, with remaining parts taken from reference TRBV2 and TRBJ1-5, reads EPEVTQTPSHQVTQMGQEVILRCVPISNHLYFYWYRQILGQKVEFLVSFYNNEISEKSEIFDDQFSVERPDGSNFTLKIRSTKLEDSAMYFCASSKDRDGQPQHFGDGTRLSIL.

The chain carries TRBV5-1 and TRBJ1-5, with D unresolved. Germline CDR1 reads SGHRS; CDR2 reads YFSETQ. Trimming took off 1 base at V and 3 bases at J, with 11 bases between the two ends. This CDR3 is 15 amino acids long. The CDR3 sequence is CASSLNEGLNQPQHF. The CDR3 nucleotides read TGCGCCAGCAGCTTGAACGAGGGTCTCAATCAGCCCCAGCATTTT.

The gene calls are TRBV9 and TRBJ1-6, with TRBD1 identical over 9 bases. The CDR3 is 16 amino acids. Trimming cost V 2 bases and J 10 bases; bases outside gene matches: 10. Germline lookup yields CDR1 SGDLS and CDR2 YYNGEE. CDR3 bases: TGTGCCAGCAGCGTTGGACGGGGACAGGGAGGATCACCCCTCCACTTT. It translates to CASSVGRGQGGSPLHF.

This clone was detected once. V gene TRBV4-1 combines with J gene TRBJ1-5; D may be TRBD1 (5 bases). V dropped 1 base and J dropped 3 bases, with 10 bases sitting between them. The CDR3 has 15 amino acids. Germline values: CDR1 MGHRA, CDR2 YSYEKL. This chain's CDR3 is CASSQGRQSNQPQHF. The DNA of the CDR3 is TGCGCCAGCAGCCAAGGAAGACAGTCCAATCAGCCCCAGCATTTT.

The V and J genes are TRBV30 and TRBJ1-2; D gene ambiguous. Germline-derived CDR1 and CDR2 are GTSNPN and SVGIG (reference sequence). Between the trimmed V and J ends, which lost 1 base and 8 bases, there was a span of 17 bases. The CDR3 has 14 residues. The CDR3 loop reads CAWSGGIAAPGYTF. Here the CDR3 DNA reads TGTGCCTGGAGTGGAGGGATAGCGGCTCCCGGCTACACCTTC.

The V call is TRBV11-2, the J call TRBJ1-4; D may be TRBD1 (5 bases). The CDR3 contains 13 residues. Trimming removed 5 bases at V and 5 bases at J, with 9 bases between. Germline V gene sequence: CDR1 SGHAT, CDR2 FQNNGV. The CDR3 region has the DNA TGTGCCAGCAGCGCGGGACTCAATGAAAAACTGTTTTTT. This encodes CASSAGLNEKLFF.

The chain uses TRBV27 and TRBJ2-6; 9 nucleotides align to TRBD1. The CDR3 has 17 amino acids. V shed 3 bases and J 3 bases; nucleotides not matched to a gene: 6. CDR1 is MNHEY, CDR2 SMNVEV, per germline (reference sequence). The CDR3 DNA is TGTGCCAGCAGTTTTCGGACAGGGGTTAGTGGGGCCAACGTCCTGACTTTC. Translation gives CASSFRTGVSGANVLTF.

The chain is built from TRBV6-1 and TRBJ2-7, with D perhaps TRBD2 (5 bases). Trimming took off 10 bases at V and 4 bases at J, with 17 bases between the two ends. The CDR3 totals 13 residues. Germline V gene data show CDR1 as MNHNS and CDR2 as SASEGT. Here the CDR3 DNA reads TGTGCCATCTTAGTCCCGGGGTTGTACGAGCAGTACTTC. Residues: CAILVPGLYEQYF.

The chain joins TRBV30 to TRBJ1-6; 7 bases fit TRBD1. CDR1 and CDR2 from the germline V gene are GTSNPN and SVGIG (reference sequence). The length of the CDR3 is 14 residues. CDR3 DNA: TGTGCTTTTGTGGGACAGTCCTATAATTCACCCCTCCACTTT. Its protein is CAFVGQSYNSPLHF.

The chain is built from TRBV6-1 and TRBJ1-5; D is uncertain. V shed 2 bases and J shed 2 bases, with 16 bases lying between them. Germline CDR1 and CDR2: MNHNS and SASEGT. The CDR3 consists of 17 residues. CDR3 in amino acids: CASSESRRAGGNQPQHF. For the CDR3, the DNA is TGTGCCAGCAGTGAAAGTCGAAGGGCCGGGGGCAATCAGCCCCAGCATTTT.

The chain has TRBV27 and TRBJ2-7; D gene unclear. Trimming removed 3 bases at V and 2 bases at J, with 11 bases between. CDR1 is MNHEY and CDR2 is SMNVEV in the germline V gene (reference sequence). The CDR3 consists of 14 residues. As DNA, the CDR3 is TGTGCCAGCAGTTTTTCTGGCCTGACCTACGAGCAGTACTTC. It is translated as CASSFSGLTYEQYF.

The V gene is TRBV18, the J gene TRBJ1-2; 7 bases align to TRBD1. This CDR3 contains 14 residues. With V trimmed by 6 bases and J by 8 bases, 12 bases remained unmatched. In germline, CDR1 is KGHSH, CDR2 LQKENI. CDR3 DNA: TGTGCCAGCTCCCCTAGCAGGGGGGGGCCCGGCTACACCTTC. Translation gives CASSPSRGGPGYTF. Using reference TRBV18 and TRBJ1-2 for the parts outside the CDR3, the full variable domain is NAGVMQNPRHLVRRRGQEARLRCSPMKGHSHVYWYRQLPEEGLKFMVYLQKENIIDESGMPKERFSAEFPKEGPSILRIQQVVRGDSAAYFCASSPSRGGPGYTFGSGTRLTVV.

This chain links TRBV5-1 with TRBJ1-1; D remains ambiguous. Trimming shortened V by 4 bases and J by 0 bases, and 10 bases separated the two germline ends. CDR1 is SGHRS, CDR2 YFSETQ, per germline. CDR3 length: 14 amino acids. CDR3 loop: CASSKQHMNTEAFF. The CDR3 DNA follows: TGCGCCAGCAGCAAGCAGCACATGAACACTGAAGCTTTCTTT.

This chain uses TRBV28 with TRBJ2-7, with TRBD2 identical over 8 bases. V dropped 6 bases and J dropped 7; count of bases not matched to a gene: 17. Germline CDR1 and CDR2: MDHEN and SYDVKM. The CDR3 consists of 16 residues. The DNA of the CDR3 is TGTGCCAGCAGCCATAAACCTTTAGGGACTAGAGGGGAGCAGTACTTC. This gives the protein CASSHKPLGTRGEQYF.

This clone is a singleton in its sample. The CDR3 DNA follows: TGTGCCAGCAGTTTTCTGGGAGTGAAATCCTACGAGCAGTACTTC. Amino acids: CASSFLGVKSYEQYF. The V call is TRBV27, the J call TRBJ2-7, with a weak D call TRBD2 (5 bases). The CDR3 is 15 amino acids. V gave up 3 bases and J gave up 1 base, with 13 bases separating them. Germline V CDR1 and CDR2: MNHEY, SMNVEV (reference sequence).

Remarks on this clone: Other DNA sequences within the sample encode an identical CDR3. The V gene is TRBV18, the J gene TRBJ2-1; 9 bases agree with TRBD1. The germline V gene encodes CDR1 KGHSH and CDR2 LQKENI. Trimming took 3 bases from V and 8 from J; bases not matched to a gene: 2. CDR3 length: 13 residues. The CDR3 DNA is TGTGCCAGCTCACCGGGACAGGGAGATGAGCAGTTCTTC. It is translated as CASSPGQGDEQFF.

The chain carries TRBV7-9 and TRBJ2-4; 7 bases map to TRBD1. V was pared by 5 bases and J by 8 bases, with 15 bases of the junction left unmatched. The CDR3 totals 16 residues. Germline CDR1 and CDR2: SEHNR and FQNEAQ (reference sequence). This CDR3 reads CASSRAVVWDSDIQYF. CDR3 nucleotide sequence: TGTGCCAGCAGCCGTGCTGTGGTTTGGGACAGTGACATTCAGTACTTC. Variable domain in full (rest from reference TRBV7-9 and TRBJ2-4): DTGVSQNPRHKITKRGQNVTFRCDPISEHNRLYWYRQTLGQGPEFLTYFQNEAQLEKSRLLSDRFSAERPKGSFSTLEIQRTEQGDSAMYLCASSRAVVWDSDIQYFGAGTRLSVL.